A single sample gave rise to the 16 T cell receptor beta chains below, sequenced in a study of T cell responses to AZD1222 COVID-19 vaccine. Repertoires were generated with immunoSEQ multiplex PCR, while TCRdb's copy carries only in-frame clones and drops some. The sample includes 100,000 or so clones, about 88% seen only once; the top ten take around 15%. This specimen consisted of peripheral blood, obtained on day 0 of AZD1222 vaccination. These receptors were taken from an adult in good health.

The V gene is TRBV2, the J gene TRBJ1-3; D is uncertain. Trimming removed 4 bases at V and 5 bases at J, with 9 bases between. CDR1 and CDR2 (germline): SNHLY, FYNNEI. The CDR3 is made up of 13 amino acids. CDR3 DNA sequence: TGTGCCAGCAGTGGAAGTGGGCGAAACACCATATATTTT. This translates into CASSGSGRNTIYF.

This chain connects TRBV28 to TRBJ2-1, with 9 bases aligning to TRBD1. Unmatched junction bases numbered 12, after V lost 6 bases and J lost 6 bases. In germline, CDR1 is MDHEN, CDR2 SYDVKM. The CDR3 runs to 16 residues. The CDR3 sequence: CASRTTGTGQGNEQFF. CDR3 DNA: TGTGCCAGCAGAACTACCGGGACAGGGCAGGGCAATGAGCAGTTCTTC.

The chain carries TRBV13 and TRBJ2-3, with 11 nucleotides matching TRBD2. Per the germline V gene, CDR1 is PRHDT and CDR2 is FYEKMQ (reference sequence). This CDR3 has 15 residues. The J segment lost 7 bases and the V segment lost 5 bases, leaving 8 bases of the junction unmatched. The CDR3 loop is CASSETSGAPNTQYF. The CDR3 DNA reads TGTGCCAGCAGCGAGACTAGCGGGGCCCCGAATACGCAGTATTTT.

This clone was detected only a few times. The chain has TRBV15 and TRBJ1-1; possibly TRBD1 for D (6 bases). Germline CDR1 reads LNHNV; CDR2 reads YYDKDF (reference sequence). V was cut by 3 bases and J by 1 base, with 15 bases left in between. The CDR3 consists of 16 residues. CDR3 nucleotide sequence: TGTGCCACCAGCAGTGGAGGACGGGGGCAGAACACTGAAGCTTTCTTT. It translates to CATSSGGRGQNTEAFF.

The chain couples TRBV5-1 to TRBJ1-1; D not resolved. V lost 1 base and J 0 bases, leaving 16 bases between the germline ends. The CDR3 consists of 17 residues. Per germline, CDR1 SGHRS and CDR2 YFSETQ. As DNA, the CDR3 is TGCGCCAGCAGCTTGAGAGATCCCTTGACGATGAACACTGAAGCTTTCTTT. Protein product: CASSLRDPLTMNTEAFF.

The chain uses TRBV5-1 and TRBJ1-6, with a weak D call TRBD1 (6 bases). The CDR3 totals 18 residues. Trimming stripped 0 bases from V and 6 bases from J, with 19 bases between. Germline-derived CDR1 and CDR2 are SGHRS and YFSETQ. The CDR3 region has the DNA TGCGCCAGCAGCTTGGGGGCAGGGGCTGGGTCAAGTAATTCACCCCTCCACTTT. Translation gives CASSLGAGAGSSNSPLHF.

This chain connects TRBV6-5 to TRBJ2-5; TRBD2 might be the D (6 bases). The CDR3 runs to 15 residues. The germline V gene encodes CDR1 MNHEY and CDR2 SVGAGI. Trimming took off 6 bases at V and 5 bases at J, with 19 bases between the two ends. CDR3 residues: CASSHGGTPRETQYF. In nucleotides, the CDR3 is TGTGCCAGCAGCCACGGGGGAACCCCCCGGGAGACCCAGTACTTC.

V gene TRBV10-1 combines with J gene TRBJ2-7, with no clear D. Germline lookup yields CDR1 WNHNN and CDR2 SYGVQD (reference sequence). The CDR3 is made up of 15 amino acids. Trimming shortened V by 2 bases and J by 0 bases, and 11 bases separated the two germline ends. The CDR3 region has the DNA TGCGCCAGCAGTGAGGGACGCCTAGACTCCTACGAGCAGTACTTC. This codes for CASSEGRLDSYEQYF.

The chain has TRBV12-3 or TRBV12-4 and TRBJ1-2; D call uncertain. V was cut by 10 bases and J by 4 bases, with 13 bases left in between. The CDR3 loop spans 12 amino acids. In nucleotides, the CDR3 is TGTGCCACCACGGGCAGACTCTATGGCTACACCTTC. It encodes CATTGRLYGYTF.

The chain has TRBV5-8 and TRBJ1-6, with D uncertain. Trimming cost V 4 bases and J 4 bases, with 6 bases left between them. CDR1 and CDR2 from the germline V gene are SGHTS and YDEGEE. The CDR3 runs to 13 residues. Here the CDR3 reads CASSASYNSPLHF. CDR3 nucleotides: TGTGCCAGCAGCGCCTCGTATAATTCACCCCTCCACTTT. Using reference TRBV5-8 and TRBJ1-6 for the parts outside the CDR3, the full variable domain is EAGVTQSPTHLIKTRGQQATLRCSPISGHTSVYWYQQALGLGLQFLLWYDEGEERNRGNFPPRFSGRQFPNYSSELNVNALELEDSALYLCASSASYNSPLHFGNGTRLTVT.

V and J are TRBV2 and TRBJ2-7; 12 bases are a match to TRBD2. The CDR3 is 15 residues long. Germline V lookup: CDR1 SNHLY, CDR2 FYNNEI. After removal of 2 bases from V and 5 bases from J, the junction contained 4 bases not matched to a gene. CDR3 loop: CASSERLAGVDEQYF. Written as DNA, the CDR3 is TGTGCCAGCAGTGAACGACTAGCGGGAGTCGACGAGCAGTACTTC.

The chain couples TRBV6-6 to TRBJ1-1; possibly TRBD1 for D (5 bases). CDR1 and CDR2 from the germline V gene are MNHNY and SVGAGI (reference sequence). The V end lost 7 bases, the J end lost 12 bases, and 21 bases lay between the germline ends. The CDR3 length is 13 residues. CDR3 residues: CASKTLGGESTFF. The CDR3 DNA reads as TGTGCCAGCAAAACGTTAGGAGGGGAGTCTACTTTCTTT.

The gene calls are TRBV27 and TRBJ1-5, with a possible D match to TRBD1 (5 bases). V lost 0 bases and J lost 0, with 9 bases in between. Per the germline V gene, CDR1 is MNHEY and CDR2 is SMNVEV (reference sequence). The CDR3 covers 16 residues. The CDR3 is CASSLSGRNSNQPQHF. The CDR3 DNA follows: TGTGCCAGCAGTTTATCGGGGCGGAATAGCAATCAGCCCCAGCATTTT.

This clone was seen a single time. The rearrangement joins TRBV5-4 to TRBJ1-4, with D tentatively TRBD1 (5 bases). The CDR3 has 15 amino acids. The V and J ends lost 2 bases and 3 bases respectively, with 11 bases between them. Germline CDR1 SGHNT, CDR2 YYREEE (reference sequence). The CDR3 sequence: CASSLSGTSNEKLFF. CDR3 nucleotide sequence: TGTGCCAGCAGCTTATCCGGGACTTCTAATGAAAAACTGTTTTTT.

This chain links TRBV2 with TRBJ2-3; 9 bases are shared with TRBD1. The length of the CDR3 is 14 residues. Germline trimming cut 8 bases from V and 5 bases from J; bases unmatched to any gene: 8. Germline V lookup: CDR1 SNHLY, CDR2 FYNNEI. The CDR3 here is CASLQGAPGDTQYF. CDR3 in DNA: TGTGCCAGCTTACAGGGGGCGCCGGGAGATACGCAGTATTTT.

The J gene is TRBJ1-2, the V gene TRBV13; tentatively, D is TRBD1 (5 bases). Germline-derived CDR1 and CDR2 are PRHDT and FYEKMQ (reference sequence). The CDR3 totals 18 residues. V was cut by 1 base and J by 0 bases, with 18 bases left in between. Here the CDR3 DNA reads TGTGCCAGCAGCTTAGATTCGGGTGGGGCCGGACCTAACTATGGCTACACCTTC. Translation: CASSLDSGGAGPNYGYTF.